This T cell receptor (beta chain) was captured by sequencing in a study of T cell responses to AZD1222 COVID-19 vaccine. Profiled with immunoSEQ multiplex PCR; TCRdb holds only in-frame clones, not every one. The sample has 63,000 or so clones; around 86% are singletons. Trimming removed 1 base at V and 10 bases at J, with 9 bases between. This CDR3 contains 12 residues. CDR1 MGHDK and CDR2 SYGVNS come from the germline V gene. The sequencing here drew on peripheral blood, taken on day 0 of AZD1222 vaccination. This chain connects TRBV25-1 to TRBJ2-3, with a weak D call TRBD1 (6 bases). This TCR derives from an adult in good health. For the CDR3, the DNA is TGTGCCAGCAGTGAATGGACAGAGGCGCAGTATTTT. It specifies CASSEWTEAQYF.